This is a list of T cell receptor beta chains from one sample in a study of T cell repertoires in cytomegalovirus infection. These receptors' targets are unknown. In TCRdb, the reads were re-called with MiXCR into one record per CDR3 protein. The data hold 250,000 to 300,000 distinct CDR3 sequences, with roughly a fifth observed a single time. Material: cultured PBMCs, obtained from culture after CMV antigen stimulation. The receptors come from a human donor in good health (CMV status not recorded). Some clones in this sample may be carry-over from other donors' samples. CDR3s include the opening cysteine and the closing phenylalanine or tryptophan. Each record gives: CDR3 protein, CDR3 DNA, D gene, clone size, J gene, V gene. A D gene is named only where the DNA matches it firmly. The size of a clone is reported for some rows only, either as once, few or many, or as a class for expanded clones.

CASSQDGRDYNEQFF TGTGCCAGCAGCCAAGACGGGAGGGATTACAATGAGCAGTTCTTC TRBD2 many TRBJ2-1 TRBV7-8
CASSPQGSQDTIYF TGTGCCAGCAGCCCACAGGGCAGTCAAGACACCATATATTTT . many TRBJ1-3 TRBV7-2
CASSRPGITGELFF TGCGCCAGCAGCCGTCCCGGGATTACCGGGGAGCTGTTTTTT . . TRBJ2-2 TRBV4-3
CASSIDREGEQFF TGTGCCAGTAGTATCGACAGGGAAGGTGAGCAGTTCTTC TRBD1 . TRBJ2-1 TRBV19
CSARVVSSTDTQYF TGCAGTGCTAGAGTTGTCTCCAGCACAGATACGCAGTATTTT . once TRBJ2-3 TRBV20-1
CASSLTGHTEAFF TGTGCCAGCAGTTTAACAGGGCACACTGAAGCTTTCTTT . many TRBJ1-1 TRBV12-3/TRBV12-4
CASSFSTEANQPQHF TGTGCCAGCAGTTTTTCGACGGAAGCAAATCAGCCCCAGCATTTT . few TRBJ1-5 TRBV28
CASSLEGLTNQPQHF TGTGCCAGCAGCTTAGAGGGACTGACCAATCAGCCCCAGCATTTT . many TRBJ1-5 TRBV7-2
CASSFDVDNSPLHF TGTGCCAGCAGCTTTGACGTTGATAATTCACCCCTCCACTTT . many TRBJ1-6 TRBV7-9
CASSLGGDRNEKLFF TGTGCCAGCAGCTTAGGGGGCGACAGGAATGAAAAACTGTTTTTT . many TRBJ1-4 TRBV7-9
CASSFGRGRNEQFF TGTGCCAGCAGTTTTGGTCGGGGCCGGAATGAGCAGTTCTTC . . TRBJ2-1 TRBV28
CASSIGSWNTGELFF TGTGCCAGTAGTATAGGGAGTTGGAACACCGGGGAGCTGTTTTTT . . TRBJ2-2 TRBV19
CASSPRRTGTRNTEAFF TGTGCCAGCAGCCCAAGACGGACAGGTACAAGGAACACTGAAGCTTTCTTT TRBD1 many TRBJ1-1 TRBV11-2
CASSLEAGWTTEAFF TGTGCCAGCAGCTTAGAGGCAGGGTGGACCACTGAAGCTTTCTTT . few TRBJ1-1 TRBV7-8
CASSLILGGLAYNEQFF TGTGCCAGCAGCTTAATCTTAGGCGGTCTGGCCTACAATGAGCAGTTCTTC . many TRBJ2-1 TRBV7-2
CASSRDQPQHF TGTGCCAGCAGCCGCGACCAGCCCCAGCATTTT . . TRBJ1-5 TRBV6-6
CASSPGQGYNSPLHF TGTGCCAGCAGCCCGGGACAGGGCTATAATTCACCCCTCCACTTT TRBD1 many TRBJ1-6 TRBV7-2
CASSYTILQETQYF TGTGCCAGCAGTTACACCATCCTCCAAGAGACCCAGTACTTC . many TRBJ2-5 TRBV6-5
CASSPPWGAGQGYEQYF TGTGCCAGCAGCCCTCCTTGGGGGGCCGGTCAGGGGTACGAGCAGTACTTC . many TRBJ2-7 TRBV7-2
CASSSEFQPPFF TGTGCCAGCAGCTCAGAGTTCCAGCCCCCGTTCTTC . many TRBJ2-1 TRBV7-2
CASSWTPNQPQHF TGTGCCAGCAGTTGGACCCCCAATCAGCCCCAGCATTTT . . TRBJ1-5 TRBV12-3/TRBV12-4
CSHRELTGELFF TGCAGCCACAGGGAGTTGACCGGGGAGCTGTTTTTT . few TRBJ2-2 TRBV29-1
CASRDRVGETQYF TGTGCCAGCCGGGACAGGGTAGGAGAGACCCAGTACTTC TRBD1 . TRBJ2-5 TRBV27
CVTSWGQNNQPQHF TGTGTCACCAGCTGGGGACAGAACAATCAGCCCCAGCATTTT TRBD1 . TRBJ1-5 TRBV15
CASSFVGNQPQHF TGTGCCAGCAGCTTTGTGGGAAATCAGCCCCAGCATTTT . . TRBJ1-5 TRBV7-6
CASSLLPAGGITETQYF TGTGCCAGCAGCTTATTACCAGCGGGAGGTATTACGGAGACCCAGTACTTC TRBD2 few TRBJ2-5 TRBV13
CAISPTETNYGYTF TGTGCCATCAGCCCGACCGAGACTAACTATGGCTACACCTTC . many TRBJ1-2 TRBV10-3
CSVEDEGYTEAFF TGCAGCGTTGAAGACGAGGGCTACACTGAAGCTTTCTTT . . TRBJ1-1 TRBV29-1
CASSMTGGTGNTIYF TGTGCCAGCAGCATGACAGGGGGAACTGGAAACACCATATATTTT TRBD1 few TRBJ1-3 TRBV7-6
CASSSGSDTLHF TGTGCCAGCAGCTCCGGATCGGATACCCTCCACTTT . many TRBJ1-6 TRBV7-2
CASSLNGDGNTIYF TGCGCCAGCAGCTTGAACGGAGACGGAAACACCATATATTTT . few TRBJ1-3 TRBV5-1
CASSLSAGGPGYNEQFF TGTGCCAGCAGCTTATCGGCGGGAGGGCCGGGGTACAATGAGCAGTTCTTC TRBD2 . TRBJ2-1 TRBV7-2
CASSFPDTEGAEAFF TGTGCCAGCAGCTTCCCCGACACAGAAGGTGCTGAAGCTTTCTTT . . TRBJ1-1 TRBV7-6
CASSSTEYGYTF TGTGCCAGCAGCTCGACAGAGTATGGCTACACCTTC . few TRBJ1-2 TRBV28
CASSYEGRTLETQYF TGTGCCAGCAGTTACGAGGGACGAACCCTAGAGACCCAGTACTTC . few TRBJ2-5 TRBV6-2/TRBV6-3
CASTWGQTYGYTF TGTGCCAGCACCTGGGGACAGACCTATGGCTACACCTTC TRBD1 . TRBJ1-2 TRBV28
CASSSVAGKKETQYF TGTGCCAGCAGTTCCGTAGCGGGGAAAAAAGAGACCCAGTACTTC TRBD2 . TRBJ2-5 TRBV28
CASSLNRQGAYGYTF TGTGCCAGCAGCTTGAATCGACAGGGGGCTTATGGCTACACCTTC TRBD1 few TRBJ1-2 TRBV5-4
CASTPGVLSETQYF TGCGCCAGCACCCCAGGGGTCTTGTCAGAGACCCAGTACTTC . . TRBJ2-5 TRBV10-2
CASSPGQGSMDEQFF TGTGCCAGCAGCCCGGGACAGGGGAGTATGGATGAGCAGTTCTTC TRBD1 . TRBJ2-1 TRBV5-4
CASSLILAGARDTQYF TGTGCCAGCAGCTTAATACTAGCGGGAGCTCGGGATACGCAGTATTTT TRBD2 . TRBJ2-3 TRBV7-8